This TCR beta chain was documented in a study of T-cell memory formation after mild COVID-19. Study as a whole: The two donors had largely donor-specific TCR clusters.

Concerning this clonotype: Its antigen is as yet unknown.

Researchers used 5'RACE with constant-segment primers to make TCR alpha and TCR beta cDNA libraries that carry sample barcodes and UMIs. TCRdb reanalysed the 5' RACE reads using MiXCR and keeps one entry per CDR3 protein. The sample has roughly 610,000 distinct CDR3 sequences; roughly 17% are singletons. General observations from the study: Contracting clones from day 15 to 85 had balanced CD4/CD8; later expanders favoured CD4+. The appearance of some responding clones in pre-infection memory suggested that cross-reactive memory joined.

This TCR derives from an adult woman who had mild COVID-19 (a few samples of this study predate the infection). Cell type and time point are not known. The sequenced material came from PBMCs or a T cell subset sorted from them (not recorded which).

The CDR3 sequence is CASSHPTGGYYNEQFF. Written as DNA, the CDR3 is TGCGCCAGCAGCCATCCCACGGGTGGGTACTACAATGAGCAGTTCTTC. V usage is TRBV4-1 and J usage is TRBJ2-1; D gene unclear. Germline lookup yields CDR1 MGHRA and CDR2 YSYEKL. CDR3 size: 16 residues. V lost 3 bases, J lost 3 bases, and 15 bases lay in between.